The 27 T cell receptor beta chains below all came from one sample that was sequenced in a study of cytomegalovirus exposure and HLA in healthy donors. With 60 Vbeta and 13 Jbeta primers, the PCR was carried out. Profiled with immunoSEQ multiplex PCR; TCRdb holds only in-frame clones, not every one. The table lists 130,000 or so clones, less than 80% of them singletons. Sequencing was performed on PBMCs. Receptors originate from a man aged 35-49 years in good health and CMV-seropositive.

The chain is built from TRBV5-1 and TRBJ2-1; 12 bases line up with TRBD2. Losses at the gene ends were 3 bases for V and 9 bases for J; bases not matched to a gene: 4. This CDR3 contains 14 residues. The germline gives CDR1 SGHRS, CDR2 YFSETQ. This CDR3 is CASSSKTSGSEQFF. CDR3 sequence (DNA): TGCGCCAGCAGCTCCAAGACTAGCGGGAGTGAGCAGTTCTTC.

The chain is built from TRBV19 and TRBJ1-5; no reliable D call. The V end lost 4 bases, the J end lost 6 bases, and 10 bases lay between the germline ends. The CDR3 extends over 13 amino acids. CDR1 is LNHDA and CDR2 is SQIVND in the germline V gene (reference sequence). CDR3 region: CASSTERFQPQHF. The DNA of the CDR3 is TGTGCCAGTAGTACCGAGAGATTTCAGCCCCAGCATTTT.

The chain couples TRBV6-6 to TRBJ1-2; D is unclear. Germline V CDR1 and CDR2: MNHNY, SVGAGI (reference sequence). The CDR3 is 12 residues long. Trimming took off 5 bases at V and 8 bases at J, with 12 bases between the two ends. The CDR3 here is CASSLPAGGYTF. For the CDR3, the DNA is TGTGCCAGCAGTCTCCCCGCAGGCGGCTACACCTTC.

A few counts support this clone. V and J are TRBV7-9 and TRBJ2-7; 9 nucleotides align to TRBD2. CDR1 is SEHNR and CDR2 is FQNEAQ in the germline V gene (reference sequence). This CDR3 region has 14 residues. Unmatched junction bases numbered 5, after V lost 1 base and J lost 7 bases. CDR3 loop: CASSLVSGSEEQYF. The CDR3 DNA reads as TGTGCCAGCAGCTTAGTTAGCGGGAGTGAAGAGCAGTACTTC.

The genes are TRBV7-8 and TRBJ2-4; 7 bases are shared with TRBD2. The length of the CDR3 is 16 residues. The germline V gene has CDR1 SGHVS and CDR2 FQNEAQ. Losses at the gene ends were 5 bases for V and 6 bases for J; bases not matched to a gene: 13. This CDR3 reads CASSPTNAGRVNIQYF. DNA of the CDR3: TGTGCCAGCAGCCCAACTAACGCAGGGAGGGTAAACATTCAGTACTTC. Drawing the rest from reference TRBV7-8 and TRBJ2-4, the complete variable domain is GAGVSQSPRYKVAKRGQDVALRCDPISGHVSLFWYQQALGQGPEFLTYFQNEAQLDKSGLPSDRFFAERPEGSVSTLKIQRTQQEDSAVYLCASSPTNAGRVNIQYFGAGTRLSVL.

The rearrangement uses TRBV27 and TRBJ1-1; 10 nucleotides agree with TRBD1. Losses at the gene ends were 7 bases for V and 8 bases for J; bases not matched to a gene: 7. From germline, CDR1 is MNHEY and CDR2 SMNVEV (reference sequence). The CDR3 is 13 amino acids. CDR3 DNA: TGTGCCAGCATACGACAGGGGGCCTCGGAAGCTTTCTTT. Protein product: CASIRQGASEAFF.

This chain joins TRBV29-1 and TRBJ2-5; D is perhaps TRBD1 (6 bases). This CDR3 has 13 residues. V lost 5 bases and J 5 bases, leaving 15 bases between the germline ends. Looked up from germline, CDR1 is SQVTM and CDR2 is ANQGSEA. The CDR3 DNA reads TGCAGCGTTTTACAGGGATCTTGGGAGACCCAGTACTTC. As protein: CSVLQGSWETQYF.

As concerns this clone: One end of the junction is discordant with germline, which a read error may explain. The genes are TRBV5-1 and TRBJ1-1; D possibly corresponds to TRBD1 (6 bases). This CDR3 contains 15 residues. Germline V CDR1 and CDR2: SGHRS, YFSETQ. This CDR3 is CASTLNGGLNTEAFF. The CDR3 bases are TGCGCCAGCACCTTGAATGGGGGCCTGAACACTGAAGCTTTCTTT.

V is TRBV9 and J is TRBJ1-2; 8 bases map to TRBD1. After removal of 2 bases from V and 7 bases from J, the junction contained 4 bases not matched to a gene. Germline CDR1 is SGDLS and CDR2 is YYNGEE. This CDR3 is built from 13 residues. The chain's CDR3 is CASSVRQGRGYTF. The CDR3 DNA sequence: TGTGCCAGCAGCGTGAGACAGGGGCGTGGCTACACCTTC. The full variable domain, in which reference TRBV9 and TRBJ1-2 provide the parts outside the CDR3, is DSGVTQTPKHLITATGQRVTLRCSPRSGDLSVYWYQQSLDQGLQFLIQYYNGEERAKGNILERFSAQQFPDLHSELNLSSLELGDSALYFCASSVRQGRGYTFGSGTRLTVV.

The genes are TRBV29-1 and TRBJ2-1, with 13 bases fitting TRBD2. Germline-derived CDR1 and CDR2 are SQVTM and ANQGSEA. The CDR3 loop spans 16 amino acids. The junction had 7 bases not matched to a gene; V was cut back by 4 bases and J by 4 bases. The CDR3 bases are TGCAGCGTTGGAGGGACTAGCGGGGTTGGGTACAATGAGCAGTTCTTC. Residues: CSVGGTSGVGYNEQFF.

The chain links TRBV30 to TRBJ2-7; TRBD2 matches at 10 bases. V gave up 2 bases and J gave up 7 bases; unmatched junction bases: 5. CDR1 and CDR2 (germline): GTSNPN, SVGIG (reference sequence). This CDR3 comprises 13 residues. CDR3 in DNA: TGTGCCTGGAGTAATCAACTAGCGGGAGAGCAGTACTTC. Residues: CAWSNQLAGEQYF.

Only one count was recorded for this clone. The rearrangement links TRBV12-5 to TRBJ1-3; tentative D call: TRBD1 (6 bases). The CDR3 length is 13 residues. V lost 2 bases and J 4 bases, leaving 6 bases between the germline ends. Germline CDR1 is LGHNT and CDR2 is FRNRAP. CDR3 sequence reads: CASGLTGGNTIYF. In DNA, the CDR3 is TGTGCTAGTGGTTTGACAGGGGGAAACACCATATATTTT.

This clone was picked up one time. The junction departs from germline at one end; a sequencing error may be responsible. V gene TRBV6-1 combines with J gene TRBJ2-3; 16 bases agree with TRBD2. This CDR3 has 19 amino acids. Germline V lookup: CDR1 MNHNS, CDR2 SASEGT. Here the CDR3 DNA reads TGTGCCAGCAGTAAAGCCGGGACTAGCGGGGGGGCCGGCACAGATACGCAGTATTTT. Encoded protein: CASSKAGTSGGAGTDTQYF.

The genes are TRBV18 and TRBJ2-7; D unresolved. The CDR3 runs to 13 residues. Germline V lookup: CDR1 KGHSH, CDR2 LQKENI. V was clipped by 3 bases and J by 5 bases, with 11 bases between them. The CDR3 loop is CASSPYSGDEQYF. Written as DNA, the CDR3 is TGTGCCAGCTCACCTTACTCAGGTGACGAGCAGTACTTC. The whole variable domain, filled in from reference TRBV18 and TRBJ2-7, reads NAGVMQNPRHLVRRRGQEARLRCSPMKGHSHVYWYRQLPEEGLKFMVYLQKENIIDESGMPKERFSAEFPKEGPSILRIQQVVRGDSAAYFCASSPYSGDEQYFGPGTRLTVT.

This clone appeared once. V usage is TRBV19 and J usage is TRBJ1-1, with 10 bases identical to TRBD1. Looked up from germline, CDR1 is LNHDA and CDR2 is SQIVND (reference sequence). The CDR3 has 15 residues. V lost 5 bases, J lost 3 bases, and 6 bases stayed unmatched. CDR3 residues: CASSPDRGLYTEAFF. Written as DNA, the CDR3 is TGTGCCAGTAGTCCGGACAGGGGGTTGTACACTGAAGCTTTCTTT.

A few counts support this clone. This sequence joins TRBV28 and TRBJ2-7; 8 bases align to TRBD1. CDR3 length: 15 residues. Germline V CDR1 and CDR2: MDHEN, SYDVKM. Trimming removed 5 bases from V and 2 bases from J; junction bases left unmatched: 8. Written as DNA, the CDR3 is TGTGCCAGCAGTCCAGGGGGCCCAGGGGCCTACGAGCAGTACTTC. This gives the protein CASSPGGPGAYEQYF.

The chain employs TRBV28 and TRBJ1-1; TRBD1 matches at 7 bases. Germline V CDR1 and CDR2: MDHEN, SYDVKM. With V trimmed by 6 bases and J by 4 bases, 8 bases remained unmatched. The CDR3 runs 14 residues. DNA for the CDR3: TGTGCCAGCAGCATAGGGGGCGCGGGCACTGAAGCTTTCTTT. It is translated as CASSIGGAGTEAFF.

This chain joins TRBV14 and TRBJ2-5; D is possibly TRBD2 (6 bases). Germline-derived CDR1 and CDR2 are SGHDN and FVKESK. The CDR3 length is 11 residues. V lost 5 bases to trimming and J lost 5 bases, with 6 bases between them. CDR3 loop: CASSAGETQYF. The CDR3 DNA reads TGTGCCAGCAGCGCGGGGGAGACCCAGTACTTC.

The sample holds a few counts of this clone. The V and J genes are TRBV29-1 and TRBJ2-1, with 11 bases that match TRBD1. This CDR3 spans 11 amino acids. From germline, CDR1 is SQVTM and CDR2 ANQGSEA. CDR3 sequence (DNA): TGCCTCGGGACAGGGGGTAATGAGCAGTTCTTC. Protein sequence: CLGTGGNEQFF.

The V and J genes are TRBV6-5 and TRBJ2-2; 7 bases fit TRBD1. J gave up 4 bases and V 6 bases, and 2 bases lay outside the gene matches. CDR1 and CDR2 from the germline V gene are MNHEY and SVGAGI. The CDR3 loop spans 13 amino acids. The CDR3 region has the DNA TGTGCCAGCAGGACAGGGACCACCGGGGAGCTGTTTTTT. Amino acids: CASRTGTTGELFF.

The chain employs TRBV7-9 and TRBJ1-2; 9 bases are a match to TRBD1. The CDR3 loop spans 15 amino acids. Trimming took 5 bases from V and 0 from J; bases not matched to a gene: 4. Per germline, CDR1 SEHNR and CDR2 FQNEAQ (reference sequence). The DNA for the CDR3 is TGTGCCAGCAGCCTGGGACAGGGCCCTAACTATGGCTACACCTTC. Its translation is CASSLGQGPNYGYTF.

CDR3 residues: CASSLKQGEQYF. The DNA for the CDR3 is TGTGCCAGCAGCTTAAAACAGGGCGAGCAGTACTTC. The chain recombines TRBV7-8 with TRBJ2-7; tentatively, D is TRBD1 (6 bases). Per germline, CDR1 SGHVS and CDR2 FQNEAQ. The V and J ends lost 2 bases and 6 bases respectively, with 8 bases between them. The CDR3 has 12 amino acids.

The rearrangement joins TRBV5-1 to TRBJ2-7; no definite D call. The V gene's germline CDR1 is SGHRS and CDR2 YFSETQ. V lost 2 bases and J lost 6, with 12 bases in between. This CDR3 region has 13 residues. The CDR3 reads CASSFESPGEQYF. The CDR3 DNA is TGCGCCAGCAGCTTCGAAAGCCCCGGCGAGCAGTACTTC. The entire variable domain, with the rest obtained from reference TRBV5-1 and TRBJ2-7, is as follows: KAGVTQTPRYLIKTRGQQVTLSCSPISGHRSVSWYQQTPGQGLQFLFEYFSETQRNKGNFPGRFSGRQFSNSRSEMNVSTLELGDSALYLCASSFESPGEQYFGPGTRLTVT.

The rearrangement joins TRBV27 to TRBJ2-1, with TRBD1 matching 7 bases. The length of the CDR3 is 13 residues. Per the germline V gene, CDR1 is MNHEY and CDR2 is SMNVEV (reference sequence). J lost 7 bases, V lost 10 bases, and 10 bases had no gene match. In nucleotides, the CDR3 is TGTGCCACAGGGACAGTTCTCCTGAATGAGCAGTTCTTC. This translates into CATGTVLLNEQFF.

The chain employs TRBV15 and TRBJ2-2, with D perhaps TRBD1 (6 bases). Germline V gives CDR1 LNHNV, CDR2 YYDKDF (reference sequence). V was clipped by 9 bases and J by 3 bases, with 14 bases between them. This CDR3 is 14 amino acids long. CDR3 sequence: CATGPGADTGELFF. In DNA, the CDR3 is TGTGCCACAGGCCCAGGGGCGGACACCGGGGAGCTGTTTTTT.

This clone was detected a few times. The chain combines TRBV28 with TRBJ1-2; D is perhaps TRBD1 (6 bases). V was pared by 3 bases and J by 4 bases, with 15 bases between. CDR1 is MDHEN, CDR2 SYDVKM, per germline. CDR3 size: 15 residues. CDR3 protein: CASSLYQGILYGYTF. The CDR3 bases are TGTGCCAGCAGTTTGTACCAGGGGATCCTCTATGGCTACACCTTC.

This clone was observed a single time. J is TRBJ1-2 and V is TRBV7-8; 11 bases map to TRBD1. CDR1 is SGHVS and CDR2 is FQNEAQ in the germline V gene. The CDR3 length is 17 residues. Germline trimming cut 1 base from V and 4 bases from J; bases unmatched to any gene: 8. Here the CDR3 DNA reads TGTGCCAGCAGCTTAGTACAGGACAGGGGGCCCTTCTATGGCTACACCTTC. It specifies CASSLVQDRGPFYGYTF. Full variable domain (rest looked up from reference TRBV7-8 and TRBJ1-2): GAGVSQSPRYKVAKRGQDVALRCDPISGHVSLFWYQQALGQGPEFLTYFQNEAQLDKSGLPSDRFFAERPEGSVSTLKIQRTQQEDSAVYLCASSLVQDRGPFYGYTFGSGTRLTVV.